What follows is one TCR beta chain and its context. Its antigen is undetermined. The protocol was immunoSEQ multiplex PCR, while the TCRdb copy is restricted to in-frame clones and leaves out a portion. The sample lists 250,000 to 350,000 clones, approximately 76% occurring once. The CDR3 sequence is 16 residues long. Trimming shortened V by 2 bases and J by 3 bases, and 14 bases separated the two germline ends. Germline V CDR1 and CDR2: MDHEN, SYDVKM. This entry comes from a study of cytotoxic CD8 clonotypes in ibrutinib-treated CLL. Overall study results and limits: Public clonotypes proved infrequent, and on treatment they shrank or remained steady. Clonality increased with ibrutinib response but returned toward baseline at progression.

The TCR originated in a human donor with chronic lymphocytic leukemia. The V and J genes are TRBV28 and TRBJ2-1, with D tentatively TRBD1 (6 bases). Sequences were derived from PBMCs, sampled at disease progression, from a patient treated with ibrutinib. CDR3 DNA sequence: TGTGCCAGCAGTTTAGTTGTTGGGGGCATCTACAATGAGCAGTTCTTC. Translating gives CASSLVVGGIYNEQFF.